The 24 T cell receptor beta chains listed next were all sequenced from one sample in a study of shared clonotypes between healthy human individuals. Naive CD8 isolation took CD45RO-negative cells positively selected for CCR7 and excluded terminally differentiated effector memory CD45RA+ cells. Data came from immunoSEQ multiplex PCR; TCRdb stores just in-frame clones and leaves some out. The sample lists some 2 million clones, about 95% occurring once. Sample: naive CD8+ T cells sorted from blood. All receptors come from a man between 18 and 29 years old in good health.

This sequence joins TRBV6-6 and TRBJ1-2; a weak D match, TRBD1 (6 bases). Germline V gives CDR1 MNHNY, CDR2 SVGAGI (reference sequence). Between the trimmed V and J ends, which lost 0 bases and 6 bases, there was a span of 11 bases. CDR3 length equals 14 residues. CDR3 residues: CASSYSGAGHGYTF. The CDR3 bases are TGTGCCAGCAGTTACTCGGGGGCCGGGCATGGCTACACCTTC.

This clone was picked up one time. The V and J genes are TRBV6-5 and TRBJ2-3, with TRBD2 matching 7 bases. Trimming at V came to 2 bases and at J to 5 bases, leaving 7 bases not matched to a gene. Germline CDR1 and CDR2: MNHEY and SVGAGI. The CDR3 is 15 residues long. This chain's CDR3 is CASSYEAGRGDTQYF. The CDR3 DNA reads TGTGCCAGCAGTTACGAGGCGGGGAGGGGAGATACGCAGTATTTT.

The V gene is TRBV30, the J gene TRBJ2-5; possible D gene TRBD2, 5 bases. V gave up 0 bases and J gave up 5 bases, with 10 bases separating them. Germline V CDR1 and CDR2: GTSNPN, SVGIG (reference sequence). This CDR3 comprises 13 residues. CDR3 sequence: CAWSVGVVETQYF. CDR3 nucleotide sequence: TGTGCCTGGAGTGTCGGGGTCGTGGAGACCCAGTACTTC. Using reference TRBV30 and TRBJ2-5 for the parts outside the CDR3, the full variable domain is SQTIHQWPATLVQPVGSPLSLECTVEGTSNPNLYWYRQAAGRGLQLLFYSVGIGQISSEVPQNLSASRPQDRQFILSSKKLLLSDSGFYLCAWSVGVVETQYFGPGTRLLVL.

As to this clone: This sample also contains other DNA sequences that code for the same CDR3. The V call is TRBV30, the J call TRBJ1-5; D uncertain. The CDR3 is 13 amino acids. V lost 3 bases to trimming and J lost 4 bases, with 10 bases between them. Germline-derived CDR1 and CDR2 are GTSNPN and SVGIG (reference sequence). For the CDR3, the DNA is TGTGCCTGGAGCGGGGTTTCGAATCAGCCCCAGCATTTT. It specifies CAWSGVSNQPQHF.

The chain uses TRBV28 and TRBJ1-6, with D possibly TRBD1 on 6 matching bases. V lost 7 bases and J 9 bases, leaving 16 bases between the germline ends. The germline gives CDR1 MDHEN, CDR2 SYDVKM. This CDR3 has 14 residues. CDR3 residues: CASTLGGASSPLHF. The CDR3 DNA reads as TGTGCCAGCACCTTGGGGGGGGCGTCTTCACCCCTCCACTTT.

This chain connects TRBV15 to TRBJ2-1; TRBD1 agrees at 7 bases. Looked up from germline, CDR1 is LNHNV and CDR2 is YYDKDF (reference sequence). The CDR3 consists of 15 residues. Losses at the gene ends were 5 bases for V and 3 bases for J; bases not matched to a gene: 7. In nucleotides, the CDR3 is TGTGCCACCAGCGCAAGTAGGGACAGCTACAATGAGCAGTTCTTC. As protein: CATSASRDSYNEQFF.

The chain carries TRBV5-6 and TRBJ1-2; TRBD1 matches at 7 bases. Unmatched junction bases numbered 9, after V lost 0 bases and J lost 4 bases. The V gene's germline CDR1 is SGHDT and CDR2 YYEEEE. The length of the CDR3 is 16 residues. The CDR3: CASSLDRGVDLYGYTF. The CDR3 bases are TGTGCCAGCAGCTTGGACAGGGGCGTCGATCTCTATGGCTACACCTTC.

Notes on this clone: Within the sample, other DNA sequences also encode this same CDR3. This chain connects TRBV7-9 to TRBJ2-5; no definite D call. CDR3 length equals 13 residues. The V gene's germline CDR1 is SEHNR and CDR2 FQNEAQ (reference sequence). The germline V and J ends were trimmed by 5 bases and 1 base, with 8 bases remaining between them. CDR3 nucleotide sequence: TGTGCCAGCAGCCCGCTCCCCCAAGAGACCCAGTACTTC. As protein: CASSPLPQETQYF.

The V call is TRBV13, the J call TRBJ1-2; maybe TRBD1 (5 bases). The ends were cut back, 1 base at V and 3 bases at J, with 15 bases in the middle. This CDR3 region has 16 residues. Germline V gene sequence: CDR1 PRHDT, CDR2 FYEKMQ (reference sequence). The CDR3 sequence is CASSLEWGRTDYGYTF. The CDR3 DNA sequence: TGTGCCAGCAGCTTAGAGTGGGGGAGGACGGACTATGGCTACACCTTC.

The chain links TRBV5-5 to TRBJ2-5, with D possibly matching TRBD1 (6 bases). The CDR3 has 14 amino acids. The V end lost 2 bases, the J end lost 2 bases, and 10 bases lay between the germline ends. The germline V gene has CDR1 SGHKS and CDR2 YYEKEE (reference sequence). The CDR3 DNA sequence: TGTGCCAGCAGCTTAACAGGGCGACAAGAGACCCAGTACTTC. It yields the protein CASSLTGRQETQYF.

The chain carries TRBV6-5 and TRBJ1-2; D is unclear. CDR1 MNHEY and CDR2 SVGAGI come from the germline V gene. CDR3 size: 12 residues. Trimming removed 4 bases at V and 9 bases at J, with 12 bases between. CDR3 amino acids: CASSFGEGSYTF. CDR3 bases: TGTGCCAGCAGTTTTGGGGAAGGTAGCTACACCTTC.

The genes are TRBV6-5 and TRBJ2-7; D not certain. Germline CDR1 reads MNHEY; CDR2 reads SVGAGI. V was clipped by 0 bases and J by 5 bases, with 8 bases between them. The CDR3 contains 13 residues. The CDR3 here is CASSYSSPNEQYF. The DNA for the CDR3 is TGTGCCAGCAGTTACTCGAGTCCCAACGAGCAGTACTTC.

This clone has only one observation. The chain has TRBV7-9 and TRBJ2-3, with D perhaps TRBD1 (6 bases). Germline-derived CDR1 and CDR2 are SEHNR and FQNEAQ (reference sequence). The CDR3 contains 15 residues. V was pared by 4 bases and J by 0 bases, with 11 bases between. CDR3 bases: TGTGCCAGCAGCTCCGGACAGTATAGCACAGATACGCAGTATTTT. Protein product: CASSSGQYSTDTQYF. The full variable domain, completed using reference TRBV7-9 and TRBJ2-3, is DTGVSQNPRHKITKRGQNVTFRCDPISEHNRLYWYRQTLGQGPEFLTYFQNEAQLEKSRLLSDRFSAERPKGSFSTLEIQRTEQGDSAMYLCASSSGQYSTDTQYFGPGTRLTVL.

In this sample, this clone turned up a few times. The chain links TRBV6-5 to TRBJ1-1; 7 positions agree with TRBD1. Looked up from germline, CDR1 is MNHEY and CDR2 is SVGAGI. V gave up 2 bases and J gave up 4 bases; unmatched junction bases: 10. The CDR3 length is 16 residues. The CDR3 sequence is CASSYTKGAQVTEAFF. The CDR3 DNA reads TGTGCCAGCAGTTACACTAAGGGGGCGCAGGTCACTGAAGCTTTCTTT.

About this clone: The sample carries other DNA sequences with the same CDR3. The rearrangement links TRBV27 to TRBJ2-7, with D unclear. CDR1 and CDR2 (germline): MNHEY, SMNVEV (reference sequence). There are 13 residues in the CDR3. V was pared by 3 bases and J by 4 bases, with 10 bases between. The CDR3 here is CASSLSPGYEQYF. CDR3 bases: TGTGCCAGCAGTTTGTCTCCCGGATACGAGCAGTACTTC.

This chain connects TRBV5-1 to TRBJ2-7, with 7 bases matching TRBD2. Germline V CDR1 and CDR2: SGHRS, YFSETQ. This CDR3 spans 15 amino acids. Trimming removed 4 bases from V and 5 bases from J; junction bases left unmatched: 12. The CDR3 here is CASSLPLGGDDEQYF. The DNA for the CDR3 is TGCGCCAGCAGCCTGCCCCTTGGGGGGGACGACGAGCAGTACTTC.

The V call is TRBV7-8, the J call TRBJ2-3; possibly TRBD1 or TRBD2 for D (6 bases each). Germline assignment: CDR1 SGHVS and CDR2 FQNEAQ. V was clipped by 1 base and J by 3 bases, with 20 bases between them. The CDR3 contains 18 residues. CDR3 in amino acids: CASSLVIGWGALTDTQYF. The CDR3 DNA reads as TGTGCCAGCAGCTTAGTCATTGGGTGGGGGGCGCTTACAGATACGCAGTATTTT. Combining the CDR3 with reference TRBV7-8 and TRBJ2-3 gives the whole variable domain GAGVSQSPRYKVAKRGQDVALRCDPISGHVSLFWYQQALGQGPEFLTYFQNEAQLDKSGLPSDRFFAERPEGSVSTLKIQRTQQEDSAVYLCASSLVIGWGALTDTQYFGPGTRLTVL.

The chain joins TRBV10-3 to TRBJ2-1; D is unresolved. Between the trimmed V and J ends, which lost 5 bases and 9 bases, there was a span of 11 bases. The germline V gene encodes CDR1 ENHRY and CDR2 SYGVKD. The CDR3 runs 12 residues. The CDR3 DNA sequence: TGTGCCATCAGTCCTGCCCCCAGTGAGCAGTTCTTC. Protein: CAISPAPSEQFF.

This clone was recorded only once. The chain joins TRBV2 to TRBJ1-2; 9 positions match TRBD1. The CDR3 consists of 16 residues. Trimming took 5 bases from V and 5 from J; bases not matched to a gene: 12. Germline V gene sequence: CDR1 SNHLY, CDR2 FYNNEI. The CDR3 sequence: CASSWDRDENIYGYTF. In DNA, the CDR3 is TGTGCCAGCAGTTGGGACAGGGACGAGAATATTTATGGCTACACCTTC.

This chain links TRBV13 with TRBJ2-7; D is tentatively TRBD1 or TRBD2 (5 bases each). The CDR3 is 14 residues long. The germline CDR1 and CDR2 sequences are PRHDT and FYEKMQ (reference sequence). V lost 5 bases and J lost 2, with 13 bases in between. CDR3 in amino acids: CASSARDQAYEQYF. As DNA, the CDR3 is TGTGCCAGCAGCGCCCGGGACCAAGCCTACGAGCAGTACTTC.

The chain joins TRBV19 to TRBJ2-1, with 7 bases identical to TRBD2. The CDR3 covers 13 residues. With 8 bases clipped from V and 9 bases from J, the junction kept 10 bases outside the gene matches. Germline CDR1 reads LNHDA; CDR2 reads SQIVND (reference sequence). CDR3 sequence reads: CASAGEVPFEQFF. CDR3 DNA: TGTGCCAGTGCGGGAGAGGTCCCATTTGAGCAGTTCTTC.

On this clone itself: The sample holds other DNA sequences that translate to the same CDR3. The CDR3 protein is CAWSPGTYEQYF. CDR3 nucleotide sequence: TGTGCCTGGAGTCCAGGGACCTACGAGCAGTACTTC. The chain has TRBV30 and TRBJ2-7; possible D gene TRBD1, 5 bases. CDR3 length equals 12 residues. CDR1 and CDR2 (germline): GTSNPN, SVGIG (reference sequence). Trimming shortened V by 2 bases and J by 2 bases, and 7 bases separated the two germline ends.

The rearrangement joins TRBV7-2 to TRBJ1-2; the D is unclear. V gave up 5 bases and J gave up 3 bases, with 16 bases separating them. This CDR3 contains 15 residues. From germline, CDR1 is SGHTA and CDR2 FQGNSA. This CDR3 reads CASSRMWAADYGYTF. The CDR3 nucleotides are TGTGCCAGCAGCCGTATGTGGGCAGCCGACTATGGCTACACCTTC. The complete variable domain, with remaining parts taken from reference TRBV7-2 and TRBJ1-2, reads GAGVSQSPSNKVTEKGKDVELRCDPISGHTALYWYRQSLGQGLEFLIYFQGNSAPDKSGLPSDRFSAERTGGSVSTLTIQRTQQEDSAVYLCASSRMWAADYGYTFGSGTRLTVV.

The CDR3 loop is CASSVGLDDEQFF. The DNA of the CDR3 is TGTGCCAGCAGCGTTGGGTTGGACGATGAGCAGTTCTTC. The chain combines TRBV9 with TRBJ2-1; D is unclear. Germline lookup yields CDR1 SGDLS and CDR2 YYNGEE. V was pared by 2 bases and J by 8 bases, with 11 bases between. CDR3 length: 13 residues.